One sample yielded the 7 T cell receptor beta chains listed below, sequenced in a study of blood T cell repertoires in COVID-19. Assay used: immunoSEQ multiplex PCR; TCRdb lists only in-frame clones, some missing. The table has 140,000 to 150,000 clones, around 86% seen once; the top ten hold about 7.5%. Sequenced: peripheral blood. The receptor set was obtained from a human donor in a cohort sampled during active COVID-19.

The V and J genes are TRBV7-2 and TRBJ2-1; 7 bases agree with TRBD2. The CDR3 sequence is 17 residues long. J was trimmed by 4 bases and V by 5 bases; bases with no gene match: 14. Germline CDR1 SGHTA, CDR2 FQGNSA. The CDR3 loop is CASSPREAGDGYNEQFF. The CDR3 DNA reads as TGTGCCAGCAGCCCCCGGGAGGCGGGAGACGGATACAATGAGCAGTTCTTC.

The CDR3, as DNA: TGTGCCAGCACCCAACTAGCGGGAGCCGGCGAGACCCAGTACTTC. Translated: CASTQLAGAGETQYF. V usage is TRBV2 and J usage is TRBJ2-5, with 11 bases identical to TRBD2. With V trimmed by 7 bases and J by 5 bases, 9 bases remained unmatched. The length of the CDR3 is 15 residues. Germline CDR1 reads SNHLY; CDR2 reads FYNNEI.

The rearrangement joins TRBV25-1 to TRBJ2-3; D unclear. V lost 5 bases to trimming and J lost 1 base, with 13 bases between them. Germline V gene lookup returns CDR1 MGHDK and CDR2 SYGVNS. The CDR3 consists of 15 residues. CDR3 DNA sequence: TGTGCCAGCAGTTTCGGGTCCGCTGGCACAGATACGCAGTATTTT. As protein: CASSFGSAGTDTQYF.

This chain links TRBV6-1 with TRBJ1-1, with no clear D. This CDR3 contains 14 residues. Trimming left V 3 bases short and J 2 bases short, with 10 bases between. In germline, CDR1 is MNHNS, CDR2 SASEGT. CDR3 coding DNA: TGTGCCAGCAGTGATGGTCGGGGAAACACTGAAGCTTTCTTT. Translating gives CASSDGRGNTEAFF.

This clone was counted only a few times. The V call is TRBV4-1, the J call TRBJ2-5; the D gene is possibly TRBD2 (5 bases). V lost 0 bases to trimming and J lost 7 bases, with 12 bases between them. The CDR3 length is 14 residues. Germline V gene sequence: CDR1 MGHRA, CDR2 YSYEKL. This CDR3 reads CASSQEFNAGTQYF. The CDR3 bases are TGCGCCAGCAGCCAAGAGTTTAATGCGGGGACCCAGTACTTC.

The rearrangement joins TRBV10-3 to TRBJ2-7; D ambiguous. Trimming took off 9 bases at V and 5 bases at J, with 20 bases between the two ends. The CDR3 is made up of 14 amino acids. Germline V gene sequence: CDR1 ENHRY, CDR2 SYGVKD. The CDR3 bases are TGTGCCATGGTATTCAGGAAGGCCCTCGACGAGCAGTACTTC. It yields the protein CAMVFRKALDEQYF.

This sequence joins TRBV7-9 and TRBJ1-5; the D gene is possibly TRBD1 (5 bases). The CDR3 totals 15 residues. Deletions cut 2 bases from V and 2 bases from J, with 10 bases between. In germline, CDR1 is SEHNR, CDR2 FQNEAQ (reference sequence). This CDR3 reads CASSLQGGGNQPQHF. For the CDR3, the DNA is TGTGCCAGCAGCTTACAGGGCGGGGGCAATCAGCCCCAGCATTTT.